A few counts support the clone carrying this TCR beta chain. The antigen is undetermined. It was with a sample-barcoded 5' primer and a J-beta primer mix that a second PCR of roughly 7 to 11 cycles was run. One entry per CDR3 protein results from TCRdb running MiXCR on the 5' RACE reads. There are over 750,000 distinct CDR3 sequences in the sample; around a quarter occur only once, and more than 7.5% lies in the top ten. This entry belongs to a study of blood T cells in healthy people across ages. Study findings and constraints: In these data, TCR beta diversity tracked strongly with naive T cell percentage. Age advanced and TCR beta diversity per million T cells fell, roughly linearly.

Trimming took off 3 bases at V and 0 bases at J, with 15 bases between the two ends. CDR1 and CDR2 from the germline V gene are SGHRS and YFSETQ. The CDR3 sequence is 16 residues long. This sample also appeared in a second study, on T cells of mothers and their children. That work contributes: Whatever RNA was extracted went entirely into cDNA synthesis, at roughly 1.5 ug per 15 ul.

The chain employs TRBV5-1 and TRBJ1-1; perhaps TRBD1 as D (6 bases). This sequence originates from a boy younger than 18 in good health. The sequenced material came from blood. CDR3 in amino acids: CASSSTADSMNTEAFF. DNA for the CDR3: TGCGCCAGCAGCTCGACCGCGGACAGCATGAACACTGAAGCTTTCTTT.